This T cell receptor (beta chain) was recorded in a study of T cells after yellow fever vaccination. Using its own MiXCR run on the 5' RACE reads, TCRdb lists one record per CDR3 protein. The sample has approximately 300,000 distinct CDR3 sequences, 8% to 10% seen once. This CDR3 has 13 residues. In germline, CDR1 is KGHSH, CDR2 LQKENI. Trimming left V 1 base short and J 7 bases short, with 10 bases between. The sequenced sample was PBMCs, obtained on the day of the first yellow fever vaccination. The TCR originated in a man younger than 35 who received the YFV17D yellow fever vaccine. The rearrangement uses TRBV18 and TRBJ1-1; TRBD1 might be the D (5 bases). The DNA of the CDR3 is TGTGCCAGCTCACCACTTCGGGGCGATGAAGCTTTCTTT. This encodes CASSPLRGDEAFF.